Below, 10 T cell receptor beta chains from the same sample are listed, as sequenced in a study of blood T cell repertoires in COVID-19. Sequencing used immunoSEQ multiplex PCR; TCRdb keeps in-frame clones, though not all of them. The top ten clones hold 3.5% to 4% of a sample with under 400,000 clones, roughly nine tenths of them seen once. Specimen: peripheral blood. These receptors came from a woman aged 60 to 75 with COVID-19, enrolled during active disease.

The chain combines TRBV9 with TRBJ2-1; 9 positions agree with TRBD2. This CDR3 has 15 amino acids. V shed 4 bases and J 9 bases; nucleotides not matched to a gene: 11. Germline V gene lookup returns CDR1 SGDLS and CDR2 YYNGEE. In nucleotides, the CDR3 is TGTGCCAGCAGCCCCTCTGGGGCGGGGGGGCGTGAGCAGTTCTTC. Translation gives CASSPSGAGGREQFF.

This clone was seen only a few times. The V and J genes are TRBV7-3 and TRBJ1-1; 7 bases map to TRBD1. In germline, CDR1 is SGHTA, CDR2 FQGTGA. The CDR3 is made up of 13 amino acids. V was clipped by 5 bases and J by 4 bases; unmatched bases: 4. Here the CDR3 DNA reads TGTGCCAGCAGCACCCACAGGGGCACTGAAGCTTTCTTT. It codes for CASSTHRGTEAFF.

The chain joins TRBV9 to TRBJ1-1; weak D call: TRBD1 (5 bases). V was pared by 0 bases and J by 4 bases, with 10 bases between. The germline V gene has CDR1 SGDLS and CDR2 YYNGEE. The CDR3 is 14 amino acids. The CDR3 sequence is CASSVVGGSTEAFF. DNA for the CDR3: TGTGCCAGCAGCGTAGTGGGGGGGAGCACTGAAGCTTTCTTT.

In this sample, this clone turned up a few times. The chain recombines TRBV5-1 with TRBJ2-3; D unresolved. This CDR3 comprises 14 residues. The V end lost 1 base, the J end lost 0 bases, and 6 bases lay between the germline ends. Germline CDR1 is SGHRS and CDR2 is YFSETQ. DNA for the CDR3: TGCGCCAGCAGCTTGTCCTTTAGCACAGATACGCAGTATTTT. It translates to CASSLSFSTDTQYF.

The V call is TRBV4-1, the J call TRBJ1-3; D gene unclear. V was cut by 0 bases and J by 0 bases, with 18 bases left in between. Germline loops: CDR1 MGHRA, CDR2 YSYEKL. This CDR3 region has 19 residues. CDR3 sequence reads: CASSQEATSSPFSGNTIYF. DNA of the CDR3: TGCGCCAGCAGCCAAGAGGCGACATCGAGCCCCTTCTCTGGAAACACCATATATTTT.

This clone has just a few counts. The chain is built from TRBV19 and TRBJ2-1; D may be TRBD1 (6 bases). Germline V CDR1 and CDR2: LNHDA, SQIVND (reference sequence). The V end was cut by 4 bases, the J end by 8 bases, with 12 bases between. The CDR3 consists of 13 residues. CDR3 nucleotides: TGTGCCAGTAGTACCCGAAACAGGGATGAGCAGTTCTTC. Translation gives CASSTRNRDEQFF.

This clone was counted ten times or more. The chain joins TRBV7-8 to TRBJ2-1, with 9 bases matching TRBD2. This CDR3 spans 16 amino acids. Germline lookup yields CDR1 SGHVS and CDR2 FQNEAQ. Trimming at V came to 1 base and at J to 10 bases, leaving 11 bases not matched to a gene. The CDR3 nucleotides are TGTGCCAGCAGCTTAGTTGTGGCGGGGGGGCCCGGAGAGCAGTTCTTC. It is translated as CASSLVVAGGPGEQFF.

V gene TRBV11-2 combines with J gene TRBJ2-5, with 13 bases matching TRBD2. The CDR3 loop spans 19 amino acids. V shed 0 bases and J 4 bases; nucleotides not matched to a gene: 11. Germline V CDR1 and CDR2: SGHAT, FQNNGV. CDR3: CASSLDRALAGGPGETQYF. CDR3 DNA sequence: TGTGCCAGCAGCTTAGATAGGGCACTAGCGGGGGGGCCAGGAGAGACCCAGTACTTC.

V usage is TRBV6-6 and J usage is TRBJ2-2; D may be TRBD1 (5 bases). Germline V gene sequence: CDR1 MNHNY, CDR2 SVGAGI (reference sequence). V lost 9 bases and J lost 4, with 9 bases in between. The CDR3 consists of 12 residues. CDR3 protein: CASRDSTGELFF. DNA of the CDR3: TGTGCCAGTCGTGACAGCACCGGGGAGCTGTTTTTT.

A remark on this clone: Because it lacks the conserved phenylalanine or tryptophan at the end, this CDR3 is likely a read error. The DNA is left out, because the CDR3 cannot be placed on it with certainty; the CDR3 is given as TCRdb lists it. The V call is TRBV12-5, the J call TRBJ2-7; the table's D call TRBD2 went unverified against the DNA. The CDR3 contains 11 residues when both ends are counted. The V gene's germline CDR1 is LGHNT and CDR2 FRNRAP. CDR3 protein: CASGGLAGVFL.